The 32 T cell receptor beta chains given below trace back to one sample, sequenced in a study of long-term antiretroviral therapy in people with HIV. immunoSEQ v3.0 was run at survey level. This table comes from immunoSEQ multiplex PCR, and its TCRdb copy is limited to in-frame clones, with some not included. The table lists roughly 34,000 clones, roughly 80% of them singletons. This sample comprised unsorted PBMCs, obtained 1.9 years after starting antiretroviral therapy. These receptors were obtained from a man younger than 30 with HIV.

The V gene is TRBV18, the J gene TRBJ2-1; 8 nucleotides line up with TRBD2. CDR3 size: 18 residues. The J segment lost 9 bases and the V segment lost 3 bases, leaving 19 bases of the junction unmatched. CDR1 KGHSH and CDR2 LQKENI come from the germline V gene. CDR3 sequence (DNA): TGTGCCAGCTCACCTAAGGCCGGGACGGGGGGGCCGAGGAGTGAGCAGTTCTTC. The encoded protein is CASSPKAGTGGPRSEQFF.

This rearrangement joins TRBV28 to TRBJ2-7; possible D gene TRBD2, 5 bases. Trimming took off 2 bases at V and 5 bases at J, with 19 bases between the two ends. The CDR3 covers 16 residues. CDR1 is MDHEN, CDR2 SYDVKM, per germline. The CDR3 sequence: CASSLGRRSFRNEQYF. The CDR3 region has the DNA TGTGCCAGCAGTTTAGGTCGGAGGTCCTTTAGGAACGAGCAGTACTTC.

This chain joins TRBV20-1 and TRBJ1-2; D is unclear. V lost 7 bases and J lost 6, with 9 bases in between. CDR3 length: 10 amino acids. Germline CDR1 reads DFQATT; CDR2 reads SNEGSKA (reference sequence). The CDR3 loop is CSGWGDGYTF. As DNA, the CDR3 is TGCAGTGGATGGGGTGATGGCTACACCTTC.

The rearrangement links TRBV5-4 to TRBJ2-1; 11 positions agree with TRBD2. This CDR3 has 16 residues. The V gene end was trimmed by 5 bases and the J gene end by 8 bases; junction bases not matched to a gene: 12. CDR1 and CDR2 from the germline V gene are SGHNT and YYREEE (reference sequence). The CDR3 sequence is CASRRKVAGGFDEQFF. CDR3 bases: TGTGCCAGCAGGCGGAAGGTAGCGGGGGGGTTTGATGAGCAGTTCTTC.

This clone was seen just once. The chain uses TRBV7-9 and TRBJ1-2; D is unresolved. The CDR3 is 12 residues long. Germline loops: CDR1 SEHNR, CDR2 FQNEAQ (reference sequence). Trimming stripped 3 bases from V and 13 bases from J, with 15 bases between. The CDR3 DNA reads TGTGCCAGCAGCTTTTTGAGTGGGTACTTCACCTTC. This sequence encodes CASSFLSGYFTF.

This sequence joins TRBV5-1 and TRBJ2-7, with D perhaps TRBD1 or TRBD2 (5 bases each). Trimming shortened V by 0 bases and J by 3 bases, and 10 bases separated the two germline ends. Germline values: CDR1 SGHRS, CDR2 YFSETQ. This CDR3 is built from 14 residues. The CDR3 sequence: CASSLGGENYEQYF. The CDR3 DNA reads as TGCGCCAGCAGCTTGGGAGGGGAAAACTACGAGCAGTACTTC.

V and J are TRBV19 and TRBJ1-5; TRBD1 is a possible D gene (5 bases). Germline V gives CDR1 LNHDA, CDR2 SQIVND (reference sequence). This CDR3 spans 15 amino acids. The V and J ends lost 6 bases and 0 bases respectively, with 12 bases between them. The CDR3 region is CASSRDWGSNQPQHF. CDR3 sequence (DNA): TGTGCCAGTAGCCGGGACTGGGGTAGCAATCAGCCCCAGCATTTT.

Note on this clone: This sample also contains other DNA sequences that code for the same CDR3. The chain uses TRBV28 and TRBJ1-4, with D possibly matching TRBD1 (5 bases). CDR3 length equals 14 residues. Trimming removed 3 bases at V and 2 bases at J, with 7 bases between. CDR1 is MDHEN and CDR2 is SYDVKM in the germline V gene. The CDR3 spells CASSFGATNEKLFF. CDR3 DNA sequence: TGTGCCAGCAGTTTTGGGGCGACTAATGAAAAACTGTTTTTT.

The CDR3 bases are TGCGCCAGCAGCTCGCAGGGGACACCTAGCACAGATACGCAGTATTTT. Translation gives CASSSQGTPSTDTQYF. The chain carries TRBV5-1 and TRBJ2-3; possibly TRBD1 for D (6 bases). Trimming shortened V by 3 bases and J by 0 bases, and 14 bases separated the two germline ends. The CDR3 is made up of 16 amino acids. Per germline, CDR1 SGHRS and CDR2 YFSETQ.

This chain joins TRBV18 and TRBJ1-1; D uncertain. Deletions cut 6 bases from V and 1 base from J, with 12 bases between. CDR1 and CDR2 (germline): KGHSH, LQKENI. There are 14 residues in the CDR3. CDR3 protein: CASSAGKGNTEAFF. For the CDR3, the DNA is TGTGCCAGCTCTGCGGGGAAGGGGAACACTGAAGCTTTCTTT.

In DNA form, the CDR3 reads TGTGCCAGCAGCTCTACCAAAATAAGCGGCATGGGCACAGATACGCAGTATTTT. Protein product: CASSSTKISGMGTDTQYF. The chain employs TRBV5-4 and TRBJ2-3; possibly TRBD2 for D (5 bases). Looked up from germline, CDR1 is SGHNT and CDR2 is YYREEE (reference sequence). V was clipped by 3 bases and J by 1 base, with 21 bases between them. The CDR3 is 18 amino acids.

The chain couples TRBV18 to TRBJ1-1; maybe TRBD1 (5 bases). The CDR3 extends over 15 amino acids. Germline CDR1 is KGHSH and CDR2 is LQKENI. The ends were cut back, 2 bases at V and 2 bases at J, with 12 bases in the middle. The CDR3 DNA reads TGTGCCAGCTCACCAAAGCTGACAGACAACACTGAAGCTTTCTTT. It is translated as CASSPKLTDNTEAFF.

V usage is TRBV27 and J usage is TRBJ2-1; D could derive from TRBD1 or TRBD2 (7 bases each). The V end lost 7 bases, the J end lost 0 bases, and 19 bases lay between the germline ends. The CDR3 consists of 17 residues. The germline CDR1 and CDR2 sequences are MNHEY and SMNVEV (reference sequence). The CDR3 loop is CASIARRGGSSYNEQFF. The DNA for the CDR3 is TGTGCCAGCATTGCCCGCAGGGGGGGCAGCTCCTACAATGAGCAGTTCTTC.

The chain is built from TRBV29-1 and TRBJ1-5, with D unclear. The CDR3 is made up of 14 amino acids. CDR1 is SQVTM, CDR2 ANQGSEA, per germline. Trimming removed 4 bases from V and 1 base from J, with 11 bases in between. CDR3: CSVGGGGSNQPQHF. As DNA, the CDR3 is TGCAGCGTTGGGGGAGGAGGGAGCAATCAGCCCCAGCATTTT.

The CDR3: CASSSYLGQGVGTEAFF. The CDR3 DNA is TGTGCCAGCAGTTCATACCTTGGACAGGGGGTGGGCACTGAAGCTTTCTTT. The chain links TRBV28 to TRBJ1-1, with 10 bases matching TRBD1. The CDR3 sequence is 17 residues long. CDR1 is MDHEN and CDR2 is SYDVKM in the germline V gene. The trim removed 4 bases at V and 4 bases at J, leaving 12 bases unmatched.

The CDR3 DNA is TGTGCCAGCAGCCCCACGGGGTGCCCCTACGAGCAGTACTTC. It specifies CASSPTGCPYEQYF. The rearrangement joins TRBV21-1 to TRBJ2-7; the listed D gene, TRBD2, was not tested against the DNA. TRBV21-1 is designated a pseudogene. This CDR3 contains 14 residues.

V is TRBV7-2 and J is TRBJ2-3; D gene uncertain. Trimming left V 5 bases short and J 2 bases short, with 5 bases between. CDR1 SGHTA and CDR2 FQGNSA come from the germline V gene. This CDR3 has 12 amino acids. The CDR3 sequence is CASSRSTDTQYF. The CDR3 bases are TGTGCCAGCAGCCGTTCCACAGATACGCAGTATTTT. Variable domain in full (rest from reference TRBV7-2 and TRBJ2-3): GAGVSQSPSNKVTEKGKDVELRCDPISGHTALYWYRQSLGQGLEFLIYFQGNSAPDKSGLPSDRFSAERTGGSVSTLTIQRTQQEDSAVYLCASSRSTDTQYFGPGTRLTVL.

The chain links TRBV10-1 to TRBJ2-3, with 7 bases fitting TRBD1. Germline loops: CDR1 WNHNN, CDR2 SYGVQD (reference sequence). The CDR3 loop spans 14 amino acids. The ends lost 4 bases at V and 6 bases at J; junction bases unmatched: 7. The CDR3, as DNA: TGCGCCAGCAGTGCAGGGGGATCACAGGATACGCAGTATTTT. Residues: CASSAGGSQDTQYF.

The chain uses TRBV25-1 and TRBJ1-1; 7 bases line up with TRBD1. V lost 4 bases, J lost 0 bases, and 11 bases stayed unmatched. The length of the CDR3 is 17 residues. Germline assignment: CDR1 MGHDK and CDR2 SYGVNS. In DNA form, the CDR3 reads TGTGCCAGCAGTGGGCCGGGACAGTTTGTTGTGAACACTGAAGCTTTCTTT. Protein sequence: CASSGPGQFVVNTEAFF.

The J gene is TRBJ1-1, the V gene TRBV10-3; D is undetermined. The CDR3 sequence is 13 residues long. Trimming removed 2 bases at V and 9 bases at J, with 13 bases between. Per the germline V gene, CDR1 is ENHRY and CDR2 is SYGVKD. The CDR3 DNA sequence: TGTGCCATCAGTGAGAACGGAGACGGGCAAGCTTTCTTT. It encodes CAISENGDGQAFF.

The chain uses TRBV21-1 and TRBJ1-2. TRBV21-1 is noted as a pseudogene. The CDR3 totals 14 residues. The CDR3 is CASIPASLEYGYTF. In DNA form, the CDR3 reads TGTGCCAGCATCCCGGCCAGTCTGGAGTATGGCTACACCTTC.

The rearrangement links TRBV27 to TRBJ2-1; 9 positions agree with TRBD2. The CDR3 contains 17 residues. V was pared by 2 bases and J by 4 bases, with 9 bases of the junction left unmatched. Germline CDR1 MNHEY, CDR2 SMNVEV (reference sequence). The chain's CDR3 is CASSLRLSGGRYNEQFF. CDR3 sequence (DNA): TGTGCCAGCAGTTTACGGCTCAGCGGGGGGAGGTACAATGAGCAGTTCTTC.

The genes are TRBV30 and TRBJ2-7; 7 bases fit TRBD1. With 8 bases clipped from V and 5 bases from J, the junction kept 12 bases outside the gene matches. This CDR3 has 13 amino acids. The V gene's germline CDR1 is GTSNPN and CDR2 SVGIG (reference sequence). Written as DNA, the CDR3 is TGTGCCACGGACAGGTCTTTCGGTGACGAGCAGTACTTC. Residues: CATDRSFGDEQYF.

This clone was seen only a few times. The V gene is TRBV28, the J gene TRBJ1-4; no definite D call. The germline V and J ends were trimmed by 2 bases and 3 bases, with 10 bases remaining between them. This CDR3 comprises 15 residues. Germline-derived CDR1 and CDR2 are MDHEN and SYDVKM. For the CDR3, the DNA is TGTGCCAGCAGTTTAGGCGGGAAGTCTAATGAAAAACTGTTTTTT. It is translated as CASSLGGKSNEKLFF.

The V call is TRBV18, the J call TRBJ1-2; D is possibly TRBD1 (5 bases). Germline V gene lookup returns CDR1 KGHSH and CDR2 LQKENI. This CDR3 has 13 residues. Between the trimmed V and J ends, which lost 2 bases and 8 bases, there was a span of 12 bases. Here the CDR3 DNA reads TGTGCCAGCTCACCAAGACAGACGGAAGGCTACACCTTC. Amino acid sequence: CASSPRQTEGYTF.

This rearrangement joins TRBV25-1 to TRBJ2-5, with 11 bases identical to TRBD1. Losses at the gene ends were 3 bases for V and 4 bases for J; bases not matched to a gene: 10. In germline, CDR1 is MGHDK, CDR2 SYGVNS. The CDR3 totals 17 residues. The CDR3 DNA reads TGTGCCAGCAGTGACCGGCGGACAGGGGGCTGGTCAGAGACCCAGTACTTC. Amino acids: CASSDRRTGGWSETQYF. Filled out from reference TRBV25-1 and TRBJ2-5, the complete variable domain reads EADIYQTPRYLVIGTGKKITLECSQTMGHDKMYWYQQDPGMELHLIHYSYGVNSTEKGDLSSESTVSRIRTEHFPLTLESARPSHTSQYLCASSDRRTGGWSETQYFGPGTRLLVL.

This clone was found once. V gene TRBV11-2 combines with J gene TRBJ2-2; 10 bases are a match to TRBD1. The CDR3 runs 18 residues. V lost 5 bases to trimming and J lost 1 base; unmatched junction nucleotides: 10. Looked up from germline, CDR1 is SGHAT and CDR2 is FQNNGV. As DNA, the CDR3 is TGTGCCAGCAGCCCCTATCTAAGGACAGGGGGGAACACCGGGGAGCTGTTTTTT. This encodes CASSPYLRTGGNTGELFF. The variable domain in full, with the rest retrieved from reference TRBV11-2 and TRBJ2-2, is EAGVAQSPRYKIIEKRQSVAFWCNPISGHATLYWYQQILGQGPKLLIQFQNNGVVDDSQLPKDRFSAERLKGVDSTLKIQPAKLEDSAVYLCASSPYLRTGGNTGELFFGEGSRLTVL.

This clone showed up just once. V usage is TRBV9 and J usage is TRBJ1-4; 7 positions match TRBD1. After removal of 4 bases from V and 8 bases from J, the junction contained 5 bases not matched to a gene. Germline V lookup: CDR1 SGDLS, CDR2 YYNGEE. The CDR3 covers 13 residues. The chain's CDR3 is CASSTGQDEKLFF. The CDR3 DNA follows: TGTGCCAGCAGCACAGGACAGGACGAAAAACTGTTTTTT.

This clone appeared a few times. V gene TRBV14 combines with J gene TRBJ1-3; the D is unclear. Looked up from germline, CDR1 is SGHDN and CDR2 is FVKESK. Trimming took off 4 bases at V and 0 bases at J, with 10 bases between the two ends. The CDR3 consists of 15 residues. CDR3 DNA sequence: TGTGCCAGCAGCCTCCCCGGGAGCTCTGGAAACACCATATATTTT. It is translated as CASSLPGSSGNTIYF.

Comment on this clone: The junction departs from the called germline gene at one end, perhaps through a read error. The CDR3 DNA is TGTGCTAGCAGCTTAGCGAAGCACCACGATACGCAGTATTTT. Protein sequence: CASSLAKHHDTQYF. The chain combines TRBV7-7 with TRBJ2-3, with D perhaps TRBD2 (5 bases). The CDR3 covers 14 residues. The germline gives CDR1 SSHAT, CDR2 FNYEAQ (reference sequence).

Here the CDR3 DNA reads TGTGCCAGCAGCTTGGCCGGGGGGGCTGGTGGAAACACCATATATTTT. It yields the protein CASSLAGGAGGNTIYF. J is TRBJ1-3 and V is TRBV5-5; D possibly corresponds to TRBD1 (6 bases). V lost 0 bases and J 3 bases, leaving 13 bases between the germline ends. Germline-derived CDR1 and CDR2 are SGHKS and YYEKEE (reference sequence). The CDR3 has 16 residues.

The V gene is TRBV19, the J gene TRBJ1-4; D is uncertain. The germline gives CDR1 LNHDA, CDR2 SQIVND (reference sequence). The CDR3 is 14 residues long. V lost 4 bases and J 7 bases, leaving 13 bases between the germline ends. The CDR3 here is CASSTPLDPEKLFF. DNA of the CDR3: TGTGCCAGTAGTACTCCTCTGGATCCTGAAAAACTGTTTTTT.